These 15 T cell receptor beta chains were sequenced from one sample in a study of blood T cell repertoires in COVID-19. Produced via immunoSEQ multiplex PCR; TCRdb's table is partial and in-frame only. Of some 98,000 clones detected, roughly 84% appear once; the ten largest clones hold 25%. Material: peripheral blood. All receptors come from a man in his fifties or sixties with acute or convalescent COVID-19.

DNA for the CDR3: TGCGCCAGCAGCCCCCAGCAAGGAGTGGCGGGGGTAAACACCGGGGAGCTGTTTTTT. It yields the protein CASSPQQGVAGVNTGELFF. The rearrangement uses TRBV4-3 and TRBJ2-2; 7 nucleotides agree with TRBD2. The CDR3 totals 19 residues. Germline assignment: CDR1 LGHNA and CDR2 YSLEER. The junction had 16 bases not matched to a gene; V was cut back by 4 bases and J by 2 bases.

The rearrangement joins TRBV30 to TRBJ2-5; a possible D gene is TRBD2 (5 bases). The CDR3 extends over 15 amino acids. Germline V lookup: CDR1 GTSNPN, CDR2 SVGIG (reference sequence). V was clipped by 2 bases and J by 5 bases, with 18 bases between them. CDR3 in amino acids: CAWSPAVRAGETQYF. Here the CDR3 DNA reads TGTGCCTGGAGTCCCGCCGTGCGGGCGGGCGAGACCCAGTACTTC.

The chain links TRBV14 to TRBJ1-2; no clear D. Trimming left V 0 bases short and J 4 bases short, with 12 bases between. CDR1 and CDR2 from the germline V gene are SGHDN and FVKESK. The CDR3 contains 15 residues. CDR3 in DNA: TGTGCCAGCAGCCAAGATGTGATACGGTTCTATGGCTACACCTTC. Its translation: CASSQDVIRFYGYTF. Supplemented by reference TRBV14 and TRBJ1-2, the full variable domain reads EAGVTQFPSHSVIEKGQTVTLRCDPISGHDNLYWYRRVMGKEIKFLLHFVKESKQDESGMPNNRFLAERTGGTYSTLKVQPAELEDSGVYFCASSQDVIRFYGYTFGSGTRLTVV.

J is TRBJ1-3 and V is TRBV28, with 9 bases lining up with TRBD1. CDR3 length: 16 amino acids. Germline V gene data show CDR1 as MDHEN and CDR2 as SYDVKM. Losses at the gene ends were 5 bases for V and 4 bases for J; bases not matched to a gene: 9. The CDR3 DNA reads TGTGCCAGCAGTGCCACCGGGACAGGGTCCGGAAACACCATATATTTT. It specifies CASSATGTGSGNTIYF.

This clone was observed a single time. The genes are TRBV6-5 and TRBJ1-1; maybe TRBD1 (5 bases). The CDR3 extends over 13 amino acids. The V gene lost 7 bases and the J gene lost 6 bases, with 15 bases spanning the gap. Germline loops: CDR1 MNHEY, CDR2 SVGAGI. The CDR3: CASNPPGGAEAFF. In DNA, the CDR3 is TGTGCCAGCAACCCTCCGGGGGGTGCTGAAGCTTTCTTT.

Only a few counts were recorded for this clone. CDR3 nucleotides: TGTGCCAGCAGCCCCGGCGGCACCGGGGAGCTGTTTTTT. Translation: CASSPGGTGELFF. The chain combines TRBV7-3 with TRBJ2-2; D gene ambiguous. The germline CDR1 and CDR2 sequences are SGHTA and FQGTGA. The ends were cut back, 5 bases at V and 4 bases at J, with 8 bases in the middle. There are 13 residues in the CDR3.

The CDR3 sequence is CASSPTDNSYNEQFF. As DNA, the CDR3 is TGTGCCAGCTCACCGACAGATAACTCCTACAATGAGCAGTTCTTC. V usage is TRBV18 and J usage is TRBJ2-1, with D maybe TRBD1 (5 bases). V lost 3 bases and J lost 0, with 9 bases in between. The CDR3 sequence is 15 residues long. The V gene's germline CDR1 is KGHSH and CDR2 LQKENI.

This clone was seen at least ten times. The chain combines TRBV4-1 with TRBJ2-2; 7 bases fit TRBD2. The CDR3 length is 16 residues. Trimming at V came to 3 bases and at J to 2 bases, leaving 6 bases not matched to a gene. Germline CDR1 and CDR2: MGHRA and YSYEKL. CDR3 coding DNA: TGCGCCAGCAGCCACGCGGGACTAAGAAACACCGGGGAGCTGTTTTTT. Amino acid sequence: CASSHAGLRNTGELFF.

This clone came up a few times. The chain joins TRBV5-1 to TRBJ1-2; the match to TRBD1 covers 9 bases. This CDR3 has 16 amino acids. Per germline, CDR1 SGHRS and CDR2 YFSETQ. The V gene end was trimmed by 4 bases and the J gene end by 5 bases; junction bases not matched to a gene: 12. The CDR3 bases are TGCGCCAGCAGCCAGGGACAGGGAGGGCTGGGATATGGCTACACCTTC. It translates to CASSQGQGGLGYGYTF.

Details on this clone: Sequence at one end of the junction differs from germline and may be a read error. The genes are TRBV20-1 and TRBJ1-5; a possible D gene is TRBD1 (5 bases). The CDR3 covers 11 residues. Germline V gene data show CDR1 as DFQATT and CDR2 as SNEGSKA (reference sequence). CDR3 residues: CSARDQGVYVW. CDR3 coding DNA: TGCAGTGCTAGAGATCAAGGGGTATACGTATGG.

The rearrangement joins TRBV7-2 to TRBJ2-5; a weak D match, TRBD2 (5 bases). V was cut by 6 bases and J by 6 bases, with 14 bases left in between. The CDR3 sequence is 13 residues long. The germline V gene encodes CDR1 SGHTA and CDR2 FQGNSA. The chain's CDR3 is CASREAGKKTQYF. The CDR3 bases are TGTGCCAGCAGGGAGGCAGGCAAAAAGACCCAGTACTTC. The whole variable domain, filled in from reference TRBV7-2 and TRBJ2-5, reads GAGVSQSPSNKVTEKGKDVELRCDPISGHTALYWYRQSLGQGLEFLIYFQGNSAPDKSGLPSDRFSAERTGGSVSTLTIQRTQQEDSAVYLCASREAGKKTQYFGPGTRLLVL.

The rearrangement joins TRBV6-5 to TRBJ1-5, with D possibly matching TRBD1 (5 bases). V was pared by 0 bases and J by 4 bases, with 10 bases between. Germline CDR1 MNHEY, CDR2 SVGAGI. CDR3 length: 15 amino acids. CDR3 in amino acids: CASSYSGRTNQPQHF. CDR3 in DNA: TGTGCCAGCAGTTACTCAGGGCGGACAAATCAGCCCCAGCATTTT.

V gene TRBV5-1 combines with J gene TRBJ1-5; D gene uncertain. The CDR3 totals 12 residues. Trimming removed 2 bases at V and 6 bases at J, with 6 bases between. Looked up from germline, CDR1 is SGHRS and CDR2 is YFSETQ. In DNA, the CDR3 is TGCGCCAGCAGCTTTTCAGGTCAGCCCCAGCATTTT. Protein product: CASSFSGQPQHF.

The chain has TRBV27 and TRBJ1-1; no clear D gene. Trimming took 8 bases from V and 1 from J, leaving 11 bases between them. In germline, CDR1 is MNHEY, CDR2 SMNVEV (reference sequence). This CDR3 is 13 amino acids long. The CDR3 bases are TGTGCCAGCGCGGGGAGGGAGAACACTGAAGCTTTCTTT. Translation: CASAGRENTEAFF.

The V and J genes are TRBV19 and TRBJ1-3; 7 bases align to TRBD1. Germline CDR1 and CDR2: LNHDA and SQIVND (reference sequence). Trimming took 5 bases from V and 1 from J; bases not matched to a gene: 14. This CDR3 is built from 18 residues. Here the CDR3 DNA reads TGTGCCAGTAGTCCACGGGGGACAGCGATACCTTCTGGAAACACCATATATTTT. This codes for CASSPRGTAIPSGNTIYF.